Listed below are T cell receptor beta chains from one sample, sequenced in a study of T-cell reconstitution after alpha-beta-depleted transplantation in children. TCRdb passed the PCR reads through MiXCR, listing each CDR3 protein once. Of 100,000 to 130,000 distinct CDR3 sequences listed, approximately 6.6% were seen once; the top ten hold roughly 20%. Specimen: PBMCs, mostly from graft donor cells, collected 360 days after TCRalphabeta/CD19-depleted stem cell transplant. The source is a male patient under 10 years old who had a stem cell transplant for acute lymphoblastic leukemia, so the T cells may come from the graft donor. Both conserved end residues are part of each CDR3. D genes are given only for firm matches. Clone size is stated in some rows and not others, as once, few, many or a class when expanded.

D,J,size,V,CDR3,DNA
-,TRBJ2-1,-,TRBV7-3,CASSPPGFDEQFF,TGTGCCAGCAGCCCCCCGGGGTTCGATGAGCAGTTCTTC
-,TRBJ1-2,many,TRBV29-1,CSVEAAYYGYTF,TGCAGCGTTGAAGCAGCATACTATGGCTACACCTTC
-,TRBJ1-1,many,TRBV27,CASRTGVEAFF,TGTGCCAGCAGGACCGGGGTTGAAGCTTTCTTT
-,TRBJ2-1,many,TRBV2,CASSEGPGLYNEQFF,TGTGCCAGCAGTGAGGGTCCGGGGTTATACAATGAGCAGTTCTTC
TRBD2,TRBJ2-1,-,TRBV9,CASSTGGASGTYEQFF,TGTGCCAGCAGCACCGGGGGGGCTAGCGGGACCTATGAGCAGTTCTTC
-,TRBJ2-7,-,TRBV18,CASSPKEGSSYEQYF,TGTGCCAGCTCACCCAAGGAGGGGAGCTCCTACGAGCAGTACTTC
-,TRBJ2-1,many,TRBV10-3,CAISGTASYNEQFF,TGTGCCATCAGTGGGACAGCCTCCTACAATGAGCAGTTCTTC
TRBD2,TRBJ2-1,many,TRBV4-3,CASSTSGSSYNEQFF,TGCGCCAGCAGCACTAGCGGGAGCTCCTACAATGAGCAGTTCTTC
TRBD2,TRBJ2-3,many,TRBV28,CASRPGTSGPLEGTQYF,TGTGCCAGCAGGCCCGGGACTAGCGGCCCCCTAGAGGGTACGCAGTATTTT
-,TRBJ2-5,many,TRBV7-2,CASSLGERFYQETQYF,TGTGCCAGCAGCTTAGGGGAGCGGTTTTACCAAGAGACCCAGTACTTC
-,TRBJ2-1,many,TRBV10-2,CASSPISSEQFF,TGCGCCAGCAGCCCCATTTCAAGTGAGCAGTTCTTC
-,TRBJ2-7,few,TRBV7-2,CASSSGPYDLDEQYF,TGTGCCAGCAGCTCGGGACCCTATGATTTGGACGAGCAGTACTTC
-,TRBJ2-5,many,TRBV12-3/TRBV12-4,CASGLREGVQETQYF,TGTGCCAGCGGGCTCCGCGAAGGGGTTCAAGAGACCCAGTACTTC
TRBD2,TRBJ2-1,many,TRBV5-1,CASRRAGGRQFF,TGCGCCAGCAGGAGGGCGGGGGGGCGGCAGTTCTTC
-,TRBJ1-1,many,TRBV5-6,CASSRGYTEAFF,TGTGCCAGCAGTCGGGGGTACACTGAAGCTTTCTTT
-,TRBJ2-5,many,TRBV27,CASSQSPLYQETQYF,TGTGCCAGCAGTCAATCGCCTTTATACCAAGAGACCCAGTACTTC
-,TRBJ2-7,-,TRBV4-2,CASSQGLPYEQYF,TGTGCCAGCAGCCAAGGCCTCCCCTACGAGCAGTACTTC
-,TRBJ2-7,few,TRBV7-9,CASSPGQSPYEQYF,TGTGCCAGCAGCCCCGGACAGTCCCCCTACGAGCAGTACTTC
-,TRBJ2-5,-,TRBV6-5,CASSWGQAMEETQYF,TGTGCCAGCAGTTGGGGCCAGGCGATGGAAGAGACCCAGTACTTC
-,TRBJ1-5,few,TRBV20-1,CSARGGFHRNQPQHF,TGCAGTGCTAGGGGAGGATTTCACCGCAATCAGCCCCAGCATTTT
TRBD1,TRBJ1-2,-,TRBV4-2,CASSQPTGRHGYTF,TGTGCCAGCAGCCAACCGACAGGGAGACATGGCTACACCTTC
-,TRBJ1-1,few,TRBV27,CASSEDSRMNTEAFF,TGTGCCAGCAGTGAAGACAGCCGTATGAACACTGAAGCTTTCTTT
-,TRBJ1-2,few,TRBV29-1,CSVREIEGYTF,TGCAGCGTTAGGGAGATAGAGGGCTACACCTTC
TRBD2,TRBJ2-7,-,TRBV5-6,CASRGLAIPEQYF,TGTGCCAGCAGAGGACTAGCGATACCCGAGCAGTACTTC
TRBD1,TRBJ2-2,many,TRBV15,CATSRDWDRGNTGELFF,TGTGCCACCAGCAGAGATTGGGACAGGGGGAACACCGGGGAGCTGTTTTTT
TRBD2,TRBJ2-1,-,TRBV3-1,CASSPPGLAGDEQFF,TGTGCCAGCAGCCCTCCGGGACTAGCGGGCGATGAGCAGTTCTTC
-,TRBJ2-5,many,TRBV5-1,CASSLALQGRETQYF,TGCGCCAGCAGCTTGGCCTTGCAGGGGAGAGAGACCCAGTACTTC
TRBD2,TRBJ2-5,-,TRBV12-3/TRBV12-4,CASSLTSGPQETQYF,TGTGCCAGCAGTTTGACTAGCGGTCCTCAAGAGACCCAGTACTTC
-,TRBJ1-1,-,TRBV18,CASSLEKGMNTEAFF,TGTGCCAGCTCACTAGAGAAGGGGATGAACACTGAAGCTTTCTTT
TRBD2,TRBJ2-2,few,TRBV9,CASSVEGGGSGRELFF,TGTGCCAGCAGCGTAGAAGGCGGGGGGTCCGGCCGGGAGCTGTTTTTT
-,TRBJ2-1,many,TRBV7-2,CASSLRQYNEQFF,TGTGCCAGCAGCTTGCGACAGTACAATGAGCAGTTCTTC
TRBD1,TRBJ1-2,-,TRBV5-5,CASSLGDRGYGYTF,TGTGCCAGCAGCTTGGGGGACAGGGGTTATGGCTACACCTTC